This T cell receptor beta chain comes out of a study of post-analysis software for immune sequencing data. This CDR3 is built from 13 residues. Trimming removed 5 bases from V and 4 bases from J, with 12 bases in between. Looked up from germline, CDR1 is DFQATT and CDR2 is SNEGSKA (reference sequence). In regard to this clonotype: Its antigen remains unidentified.

Study results and caveats: TRBV segments more frequent in patients than in controls numbered a few and included TRBV5-6, TRBV5-1 and TRBV20-1.

Unique molecular identifiers featured in each of the TCR beta cDNA libraries. TCRdb re-derived calls from the PCR reads in MiXCR, one entry per CDR3 protein. The sample records 800,000 to 950,000 distinct CDR3 sequences, approximately 57% being singletons. The sequence was collected from a girl under 18 with multiple sclerosis. Sequenced: blood. J is TRBJ2-1 and V is TRBV20-1; D call uncertain. The CDR3 is CSAPSGTYNEQFF. CDR3 bases: TGCAGTGCTCCGTCGGGTACTTACAATGAGCAGTTCTTC.